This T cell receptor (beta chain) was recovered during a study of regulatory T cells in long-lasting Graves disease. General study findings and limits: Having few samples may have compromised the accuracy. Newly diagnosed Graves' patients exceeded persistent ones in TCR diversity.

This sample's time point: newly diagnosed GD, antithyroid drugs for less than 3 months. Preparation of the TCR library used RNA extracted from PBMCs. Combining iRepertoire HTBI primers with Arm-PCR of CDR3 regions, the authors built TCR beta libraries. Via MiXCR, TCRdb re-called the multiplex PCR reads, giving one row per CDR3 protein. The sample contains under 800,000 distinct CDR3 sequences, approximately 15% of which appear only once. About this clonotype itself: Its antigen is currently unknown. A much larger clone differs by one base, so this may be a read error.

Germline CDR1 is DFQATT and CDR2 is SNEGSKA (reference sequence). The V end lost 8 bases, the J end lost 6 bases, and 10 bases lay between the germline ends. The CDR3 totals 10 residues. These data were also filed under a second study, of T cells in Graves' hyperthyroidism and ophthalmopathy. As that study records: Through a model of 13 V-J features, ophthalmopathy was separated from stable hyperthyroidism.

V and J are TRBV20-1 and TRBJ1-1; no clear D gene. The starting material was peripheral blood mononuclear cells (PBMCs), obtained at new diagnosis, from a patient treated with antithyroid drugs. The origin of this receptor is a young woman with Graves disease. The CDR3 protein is CSTKWAEAFF. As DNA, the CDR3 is TGCAGTACTAAGTGGGCTGAAGCTTTCTTT.